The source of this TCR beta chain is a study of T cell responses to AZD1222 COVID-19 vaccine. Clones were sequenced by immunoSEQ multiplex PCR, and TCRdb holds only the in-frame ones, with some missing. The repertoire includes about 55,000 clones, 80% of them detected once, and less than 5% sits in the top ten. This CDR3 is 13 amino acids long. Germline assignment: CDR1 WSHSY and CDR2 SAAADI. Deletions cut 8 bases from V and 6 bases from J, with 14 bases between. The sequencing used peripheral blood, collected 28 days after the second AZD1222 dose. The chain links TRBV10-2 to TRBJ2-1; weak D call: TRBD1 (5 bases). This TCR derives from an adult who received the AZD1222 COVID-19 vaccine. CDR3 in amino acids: CASLMRQPNEQFF. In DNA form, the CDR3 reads TGCGCCAGCCTGATGAGACAGCCCAATGAGCAGTTCTTC.